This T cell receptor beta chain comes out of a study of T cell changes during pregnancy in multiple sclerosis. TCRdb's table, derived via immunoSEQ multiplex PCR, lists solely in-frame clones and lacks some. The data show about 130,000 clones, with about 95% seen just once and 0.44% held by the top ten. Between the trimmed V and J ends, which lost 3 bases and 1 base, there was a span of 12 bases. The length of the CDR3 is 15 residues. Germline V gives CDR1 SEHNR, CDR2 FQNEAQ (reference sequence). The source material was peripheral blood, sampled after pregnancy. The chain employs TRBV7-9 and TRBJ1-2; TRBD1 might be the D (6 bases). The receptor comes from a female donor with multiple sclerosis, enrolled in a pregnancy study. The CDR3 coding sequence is TGTGCCAGCAGCTTTAGACAGGACTTTAACTATGGCTACACCTTC. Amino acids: CASSFRQDFNYGYTF. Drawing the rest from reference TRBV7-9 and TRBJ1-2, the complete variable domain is DTGVSQNPRHKITKRGQNVTFRCDPISEHNRLYWYRQTLGQGPEFLTYFQNEAQLEKSRLLSDRFSAERPKGSFSTLEIQRTEQGDSAMYLCASSFRQDFNYGYTFGSGTRLTVV.